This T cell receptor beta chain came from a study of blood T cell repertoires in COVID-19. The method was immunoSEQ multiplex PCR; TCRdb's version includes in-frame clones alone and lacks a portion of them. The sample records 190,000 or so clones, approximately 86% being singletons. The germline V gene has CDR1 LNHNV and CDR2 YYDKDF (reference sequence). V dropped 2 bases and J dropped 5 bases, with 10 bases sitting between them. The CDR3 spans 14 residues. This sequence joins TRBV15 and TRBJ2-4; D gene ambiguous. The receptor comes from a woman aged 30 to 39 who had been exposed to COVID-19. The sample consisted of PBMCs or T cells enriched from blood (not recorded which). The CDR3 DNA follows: TGTGCCACCAGCAGACCAGGTTGGGAAAACATTCAGTACTTC. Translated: CATSRPGWENIQYF.